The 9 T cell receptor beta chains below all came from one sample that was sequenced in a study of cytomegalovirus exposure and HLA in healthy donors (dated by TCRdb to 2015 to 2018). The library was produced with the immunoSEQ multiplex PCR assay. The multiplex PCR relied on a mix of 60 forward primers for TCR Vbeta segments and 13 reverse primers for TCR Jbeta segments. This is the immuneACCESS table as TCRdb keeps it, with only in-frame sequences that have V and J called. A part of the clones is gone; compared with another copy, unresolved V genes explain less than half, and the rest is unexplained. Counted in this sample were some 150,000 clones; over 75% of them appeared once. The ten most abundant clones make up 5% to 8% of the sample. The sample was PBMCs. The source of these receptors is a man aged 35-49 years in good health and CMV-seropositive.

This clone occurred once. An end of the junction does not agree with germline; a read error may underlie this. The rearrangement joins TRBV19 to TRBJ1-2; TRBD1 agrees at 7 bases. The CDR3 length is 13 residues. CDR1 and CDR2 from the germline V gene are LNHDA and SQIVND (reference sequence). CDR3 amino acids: CASQNDRAWGYPF. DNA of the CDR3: TGTGCCAGCCAAAACGACAGGGCGTGGGGCTACCCCTTC.

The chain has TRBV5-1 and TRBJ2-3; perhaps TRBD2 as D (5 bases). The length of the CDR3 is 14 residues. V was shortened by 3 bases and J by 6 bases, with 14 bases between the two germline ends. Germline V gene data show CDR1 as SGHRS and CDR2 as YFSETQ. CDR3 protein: CASSSLSGGDTQYF. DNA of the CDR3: TGCGCCAGCAGCTCCTTGTCGGGCGGGGATACGCAGTATTTT.

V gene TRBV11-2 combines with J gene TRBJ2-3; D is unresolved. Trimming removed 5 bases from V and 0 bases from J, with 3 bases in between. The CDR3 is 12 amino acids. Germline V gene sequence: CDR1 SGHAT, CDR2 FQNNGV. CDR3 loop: CASSPSTDTQYF. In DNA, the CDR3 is TGTGCCAGCAGCCCTAGCACAGATACGCAGTATTTT.

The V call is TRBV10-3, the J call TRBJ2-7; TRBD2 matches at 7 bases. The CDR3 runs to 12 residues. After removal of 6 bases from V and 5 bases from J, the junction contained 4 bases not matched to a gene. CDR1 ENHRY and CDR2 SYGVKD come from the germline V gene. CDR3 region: CAISGGYDEQYF. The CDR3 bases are TGTGCCATCAGCGGGGGGTACGACGAGCAGTACTTC.

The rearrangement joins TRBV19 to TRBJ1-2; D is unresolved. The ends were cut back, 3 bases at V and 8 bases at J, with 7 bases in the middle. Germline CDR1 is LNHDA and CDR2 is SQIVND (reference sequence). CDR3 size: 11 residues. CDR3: CASSIRSGYTF. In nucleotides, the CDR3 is TGTGCCAGTAGTATCCGTTCCGGCTACACCTTC.

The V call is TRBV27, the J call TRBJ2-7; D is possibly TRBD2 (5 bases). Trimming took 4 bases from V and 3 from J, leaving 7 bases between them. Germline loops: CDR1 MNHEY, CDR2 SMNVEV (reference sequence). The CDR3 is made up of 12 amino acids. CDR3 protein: CASSSGGYEQYF. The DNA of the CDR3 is TGTGCCAGCAGTTCAGGAGGCTACGAGCAGTACTTC.

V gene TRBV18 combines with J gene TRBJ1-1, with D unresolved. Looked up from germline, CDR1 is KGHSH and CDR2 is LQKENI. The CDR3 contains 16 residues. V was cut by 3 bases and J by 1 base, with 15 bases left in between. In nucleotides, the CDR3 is TGTGCCAGCTCACCTTGGGCAATAGGAGGGAACACTGAAGCTTTCTTT. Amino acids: CASSPWAIGGNTEAFF.

CDR3 sequence: CASSPGTSGFRYF. The CDR3 DNA reads TGTGCCAGCAGCCCTGGGACTAGCGGGTTCAGGTACTTC. The chain uses TRBV7-3 and TRBJ2-7, with 12 bases lining up with TRBD2. Germline CDR1 SGHTA, CDR2 FQGTGA. This CDR3 comprises 13 residues. Unmatched junction bases numbered 8, after V lost 5 bases and J lost 12 bases.

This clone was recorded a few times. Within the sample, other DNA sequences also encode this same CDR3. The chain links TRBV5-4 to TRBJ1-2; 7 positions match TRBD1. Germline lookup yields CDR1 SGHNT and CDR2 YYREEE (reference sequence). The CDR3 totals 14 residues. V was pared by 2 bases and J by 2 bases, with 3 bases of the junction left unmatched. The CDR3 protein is CASSLVGQNYGYTF. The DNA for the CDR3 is TGTGCCAGCAGCTTAGTGGGACAGAACTATGGCTACACCTTC.